The 4 T cell receptor beta chains below were found in one sample sequenced in a study of a mutant IDH1 vaccine in newly diagnosed glioma. As for time point: week 11, during vaccination. The content of each vaccine dose was 300 ug of mutant IDH1 20-mer peptide, and topical imiquimod accompanied it. For these TCRs, the target antigens are not known. TCRdb keeps only in-frame clones here, not all; method: immunoSEQ multiplex PCR. In the table there are tens of thousands of clones, roughly two thirds of which are singletons. Sequencing was performed on peripheral blood mononuclear cells (PBMCs), taken from a glioma patient whose treatment included an IDH1 peptide vaccine. Receptor source: a man between 18 and 35 years old with glioma. Some clones in this sample may be carry-over from other donors' samples.

Points on this clone: Sequence at one end of the junction differs from germline and may be a read error. V gene TRBV20-1 combines with J gene TRBJ2-7, with D unclear. Germline V CDR1 and CDR2: DFQATT, SNEGSKA (reference sequence). The CDR3 has 11 amino acids. The CDR3 loop reads CSSSLRQTQNF. Here the CDR3 DNA reads TGCAGCAGTAGTCTAAGGCAGACTCAAAACTTC.

The rearrangement links TRBV18 to TRBJ1-2, with 9 bases matching TRBD1. Germline V gene data show CDR1 as KGHSH and CDR2 as LQKENI. The length of the CDR3 is 16 residues. V was pared by 4 bases and J by 3 bases, with 9 bases of the junction left unmatched. The CDR3 region is CASSRNADRGYYGYTF. The CDR3 DNA reads TGTGCCAGCTCACGCAATGCGGACAGGGGATACTATGGCTACACCTTC.

The chain carries TRBV11-2 and TRBJ2-7; D is ambiguous. The CDR3 consists of 14 residues. The germline CDR1 and CDR2 sequences are SGHAT and FQNNGV. Trimming cost V 8 bases and J 0 bases, with 14 bases left between them. Here the CDR3 reads CASQVLAYSYEQYF. DNA for the CDR3: TGTGCCAGCCAGGTTTTGGCCTACTCCTACGAGCAGTACTTC.

The chain has TRBV5-1 and TRBJ2-2; D unresolved. The germline V and J ends were trimmed by 3 bases and 3 bases, with 9 bases remaining between them. The germline gives CDR1 SGHRS, CDR2 YFSETQ. The CDR3 is made up of 14 amino acids. The CDR3 DNA reads as TGCGCCAGCAGCTCATACACTGACACCGGGGAGCTGTTTTTT. This sequence encodes CASSSYTDTGELFF.